Listed here are 18 T cell receptor beta chains from one sample, sequenced in a study of early T cells in non-severe SARS-CoV-2 infection (dated by TCRdb to 2020 to 2023). Receptor amplification or capture employed 5' RACE. Sequencing instrument: NextSeq 500. In TCRdb, the public reads were trimmed at Q25 with fastp and aligned with MiXCR, with productive beta chains retained. Every distinct CDR3 protein forms one entry, paired with its most common genes and DNA. This sample lists about 61,000 distinct CDR3 sequences; 10% to 12% were detected once. Clones ranked in the top ten supply under 2% of the sample. The sequencing input was whole blood. The source is an adult who was a healthcare worker with PCR-confirmed SARS-CoV-2 infection or an uninfected control (not recorded which).

In its sample, this clonotype was seen many times. The gene calls are TRBV7-9 and TRBJ2-7; D is perhaps TRBD1 or TRBD2 (5 bases each). Germline values: CDR1 SEHNR, CDR2 FQNEAQ (reference sequence). The CDR3 is 14 amino acids. With 5 bases removed from V and 2 bases from J, the gap between germline ends came to 13 bases. The CDR3: CASSRDVVPYEQYF. CDR3 DNA: TGTGCCAGCAGCCGGGACGTAGTACCCTACGAGCAGTACTTC.

At least ten counts were recorded for this clonotype. J is TRBJ2-7 and V is TRBV9; a possible D gene is TRBD2 (6 bases). Between the trimmed V and J ends, which lost 0 bases and 0 bases, there was a span of 10 bases. This CDR3 is 15 amino acids long. CDR1 SGDLS and CDR2 YYNGEE come from the germline V gene. DNA for the CDR3: TGTGCCAGCAGCGTAGGGTCTAGCGCCTCCTACGAGCAGTACTTC. This encodes CASSVGSSASYEQYF. Combining the CDR3 with reference TRBV9 and TRBJ2-7 gives the whole variable domain DSGVTQTPKHLITATGQRVTLRCSPRSGDLSVYWYQQSLDQGLQFLIQYYNGEERAKGNILERFSAQQFPDLHSELNLSSLELGDSALYFCASSVGSSASYEQYFGPGTRLTVT.

This clonotype was picked up many times. This chain uses TRBV10-3 with TRBJ1-1; 10 nucleotides line up with TRBD1. Germline V gives CDR1 ENHRY, CDR2 SYGVKD. V was clipped by 4 bases and J by 0 bases; unmatched bases: 11. The CDR3 sequence is 18 residues long. The CDR3 coding sequence is TGTGCCATCAGTGGGGTGACAGGGGGCAGACTAATGAACACTGAAGCTTTCTTT. This encodes CAISGVTGGRLMNTEAFF.

This clonotype was counted many times. This chain uses TRBV20-1 with TRBJ2-3; 8 nucleotides match TRBD2. V lost 6 bases and J lost 4; bases outside the gene matches: 12. Germline V lookup: CDR1 DFQATT, CDR2 SNEGSKA (reference sequence). This CDR3 is 15 amino acids long. This chain's CDR3 is CSAADRGGSADTQYF. CDR3 sequence (DNA): TGCAGTGCGGCGGATCGGGGGGGCTCAGCAGATACGCAGTATTTT.

This clonotype occurred many times. The chain carries TRBV20-1 and TRBJ2-5; TRBD2 aligns across 7 bases. In germline, CDR1 is DFQATT, CDR2 SNEGSKA (reference sequence). The CDR3 loop spans 14 amino acids. V shed 3 bases, J shed 2 bases, and the junction held 6 bases outside the gene matches. The DNA for the CDR3 is TGCAGTGCTAGGTTCGGGAGGCAGCAAGAGACCCAGTACTTC. Translating gives CSARFGRQQETQYF.

The rearrangement uses TRBV11-2 and TRBJ2-5; D gene uncertain. V lost 1 base and J 4 bases, leaving 7 bases between the germline ends. The germline CDR1 and CDR2 sequences are SGHAT and FQNNGV. The CDR3 runs 13 residues. The CDR3 spells CASSLARGETQYF. CDR3 sequence (DNA): TGTGCCAGCAGCTTAGCCCGAGGAGAGACCCAGTACTTC.

This clonotype came up once. The chain is built from TRBV7-6 and TRBJ2-7; D tentatively reads TRBD1 or TRBD2 (5 bases each). V was trimmed by 1 base and J by 3 bases, leaving 10 bases between them. Per the germline V gene, CDR1 is SGHVS and CDR2 is FNYEAQ. The length of the CDR3 is 14 residues. The CDR3 here is CASSLGDRRYEQYF. Written as DNA, the CDR3 is TGTGCCAGCAGCTTAGGGGACCGACGCTACGAGCAGTACTTC.

There are a few counts of this clonotype. The chain uses TRBV7-9 and TRBJ2-5, with 8 positions matching TRBD1. V trimming: 4 bases; J trimming: 3 bases; junction bases outside the gene matches: 1. The V gene's germline CDR1 is SEHNR and CDR2 FQNEAQ (reference sequence). The CDR3 is 13 residues long. CDR3 loop: CASSSTGEETQYF. Here the CDR3 DNA reads TGTGCCAGCAGCTCGACAGGGGAAGAGACCCAGTACTTC.

The rearrangement joins TRBV6-1 to TRBJ2-7; no clear D. The CDR3 is made up of 12 amino acids. The germline gives CDR1 MNHNS, CDR2 SASEGT. V was pared by 6 bases and J by 2 bases, with 8 bases between. The CDR3 DNA reads TGTGCCAGCAGCGCACGGCCCTACGAGCAGTACTTC. Protein: CASSARPYEQYF.

This clonotype was seen only a few times. The CDR3 is CSASMGQLNYEQYF. The CDR3 region has the DNA TGCAGTGCTAGCATGGGACAGTTGAACTACGAGCAGTACTTC. The chain couples TRBV20-1 to TRBJ2-7; TRBD1 matches 7 bases. J was trimmed by 3 bases and V by 3 bases; bases with no gene match: 8. From germline, CDR1 is DFQATT and CDR2 SNEGSKA (reference sequence). This CDR3 is 14 amino acids long.

This clonotype has more than one count but fewer than ten. J is TRBJ2-3 and V is TRBV6-5; D possibly corresponds to TRBD1 (6 bases). CDR3 length: 17 amino acids. Trimming removed 2 bases at V and 4 bases at J, with 19 bases between. Germline values: CDR1 MNHEY, CDR2 SVGAGI. The CDR3 region has the DNA TGTGCCAGCAGTTACGCTTCCCGGGACACTTTCGCAGATACGCAGTATTTT. Translation gives CASSYASRDTFADTQYF.

This clonotype was found a few times. The rearrangement uses TRBV29-1 and TRBJ2-3; D may correspond to TRBD1 or TRBD2 (6 bases each). Germline assignment: CDR1 SQVTM and CDR2 ANQGSEA. This CDR3 is 11 amino acids long. With 6 bases removed from V and 6 bases from J, the gap between germline ends came to 10 bases. CDR3 amino acids: CSVPGADTQYF. CDR3 DNA sequence: TGCAGCGTGCCGGGGGCGGATACGCAGTATTTT.

This clonotype was picked up many times. The chain is built from TRBV12-3 or TRBV12-4 and TRBJ1-6, with unresolved D. Trimming shortened V by 5 bases and J by 10 bases, and 9 bases separated the two germline ends. The CDR3 has 12 residues. The CDR3 is CASSPAWSPLHF. The CDR3 region has the DNA TGTGCCAGCAGTCCCGCCTGGTCACCCCTCCACTTT.

This clonotype came up a few times. The chain combines TRBV5-1 with TRBJ2-6, with 9 bases aligning to TRBD2. CDR3 length equals 17 residues. Looked up from germline, CDR1 is SGHRS and CDR2 is YFSETQ. V was clipped by 0 bases and J by 1 base; unmatched bases: 2. The CDR3 DNA reads as TGCGCCAGCAGCTTGGCTAGCGGGGTATCTGGGGCCAACGTCCTGACTTTC. As protein: CASSLASGVSGANVLTF.

This clonotype was seen repeatedly, ten times or more. The rearrangement links TRBV7-3 to TRBJ2-3; 7 nucleotides agree with TRBD1. Germline CDR1 reads SGHTA; CDR2 reads FQGTGA. The trim removed 5 bases at V and 6 bases at J, leaving 14 bases unmatched. The CDR3 extends over 16 amino acids. The CDR3 region has the DNA TGTGCCAGCAGCCTGACCGGGACAGTGGGTATGGATACGCAGTATTTT. Residues: CASSLTGTVGMDTQYF.

This clonotype was counted a few times. The chain couples TRBV30 to TRBJ1-2; unclear D gene. V was cut by 0 bases and J by 4 bases, with 3 bases left in between. The germline gives CDR1 GTSNPN, CDR2 SVGIG (reference sequence). The CDR3 totals 11 residues. The CDR3: CAWSVLYGYTF. CDR3 sequence (DNA): TGTGCCTGGAGTGTACTCTATGGCTACACCTTC. Full variable domain (outside the CDR3, taken from reference TRBV30 and TRBJ1-2): SQTIHQWPATLVQPVGSPLSLECTVEGTSNPNLYWYRQAAGRGLQLLFYSVGIGQISSEVPQNLSASRPQDRQFILSSKKLLLSDSGFYLCAWSVLYGYTFGSGTRLTVV.

This clonotype was seen repeatedly, ten times or more. The genes are TRBV7-9 and TRBJ2-3; unclear D gene. The CDR3 extends over 14 amino acids. V was cut by 0 bases and J by 4 bases, with 8 bases left in between. In germline, CDR1 is SEHNR, CDR2 FQNEAQ (reference sequence). CDR3 amino acids: CASSLASPPDTQYF. The CDR3 DNA follows: TGTGCCAGCAGCTTAGCGAGTCCGCCAGATACGCAGTATTTT.

This clonotype was counted ten times or more. The gene calls are TRBV12-3 or TRBV12-4 and TRBJ1-2; no firm D call. The CDR3 is 12 amino acids. Trimming took off 7 bases at V and 6 bases at J, with 12 bases between the two ends. The CDR3: CASTQDGDGYTF. The CDR3 DNA follows: TGTGCCAGCACCCAGGACGGGGATGGCTACACCTTC.